The rows below give T cell receptor beta chains drawn from one sample of a study of vaccination and CD4 T cells after COVID-19. MiXCR, run by TCRdb on the PCR reads, gives a single entry per CDR3 protein. The sample yields roughly 10,000 distinct CDR3 sequences, about 30% seen once. The antigens for these receptors are not known. Sequenced input: CD4+ T cells from blood, cultured in vitro. The receptors originated from a human donor in good health. The CDR3 runs from the conserved cysteine through the conserved F or W. Fields, in order: clone size, J gene, V gene, CDR3 protein. Size values are once, few and many counts, or a class for expanded clones, and some rows have none.

>few|TRBJ2-7|TRBV6-1
CASSNRHQSSYEQYF
>few|TRBJ1-5|TRBV23-1
CASSQADRGRVSNQPQHF
>.|TRBJ2-2|TRBV11-2
CASSAGVAGELFF
>few|TRBJ2-3|TRBV7-3
CASSLMLIGQGAADTQYF
>.|TRBJ2-2|TRBV7-2
CASSLAGTGWAGELFF
>few|TRBJ2-3|TRBV18
CASSPASSSTDTQYF
>.|TRBJ1-5|TRBV6-2/TRBV6-3
CASSYYGESQPQHF
>.|.|TRBV11-2
CASSLRGRDPIYEQYF
>few|TRBJ2-2|TRBV19
CASRNNRGDTGELFF
>.|TRBJ1-2|TRBV30
CAWRMGQGVDYGYTF
>few|TRBJ2-2|TRBV24-1
CATSDPASNTGELFF
>.|TRBJ1-1|TRBV19
CASSINSDTEAFF
>few|TRBJ2-7|TRBV6-2/TRBV6-3
CASSYGAGAYEQYF
>medium-sized|TRBJ1-5|TRBV15
CATSRDPPGGGQPQHF
>few|TRBJ2-7|TRBV7-8
CASSPQRTGSYEQYF
>few|TRBJ1-2|TRBV4-2
CASSQGPDGYTF
>medium-sized|TRBJ1-2|TRBV24-1
CATSVRGEGGYTF
>medium-sized|TRBJ1-5|TRBV10-3
CAISLGVGQPQHF
>few|TRBJ2-2|TRBV15
CATSRVVGTSGGNTGELFF
>.|TRBJ2-3|TRBV6-2/TRBV6-3
CASSYLGTQYF
>.|TRBJ2-3|TRBV11-2
CASSLVSGVTDTQYF
>.|TRBJ1-2|TRBV20-1
CSARGDYGYTF
>.|TRBJ1-3|TRBV20-1
CSARPDGYSGNTIYF
>few|TRBJ2-3|TRBV15
CATSRVLAGDTQYF
>few|TRBJ2-3|TRBV7-3
CASSLRGPDTQYF
>few|TRBJ2-5|TRBV15
CATSRAGGRGETQYF
>few|TRBJ2-1|TRBV6-2/TRBV6-3
CASSTLTSGSYNEQFF
>few|TRBJ1-5|TRBV25-1
CASSWGYQPQHF
>.|TRBJ2-3|TRBV6-1
CASSLSGIWGDTQYF
>few|TRBJ2-3|TRBV28
CASSFRRKDTQYF
>.|TRBJ2-3|TRBV24-1
CATSDLGPGVTQYF
>medium-sized|TRBJ1-5|TRBV15
CATSRGRAVAQPQHF
>few|TRBJ2-1|TRBV20-1
CSARDPSGDRYNEQFF
>few|TRBJ1-5|TRBV6-2/TRBV6-3
CASRLRQGNQPQHF
>.|TRBJ2-1|TRBV27
CASSLLTSGNSYNEQFF
>few|TRBJ2-5|TRBV7-6
CASSQGQGAGETQYF
>few|TRBJ1-2|TRBV20-1
CSARTGGYGYTF
>.|TRBJ2-1|TRBV6-5
CASSYNQASGRKRIREQFF
>.|TRBJ2-2|TRBV15
CATSREWTGATGELFF
>.|TRBJ2-7|TRBV6-1
CASRTPPYGQYF
>.|TRBJ1-2|TRBV7-9
CASSGDRGPGDGYTF
>.|TRBJ1-5|TRBV27
CASRPVEDQPQHF
>.|TRBJ2-3|TRBV28
CASSVSGIAQYF